The clone carrying this T cell receptor (beta chain) was counted many times. No antigen is known for it. The CDR3 covers 14 residues. Germline-derived CDR1 and CDR2 are SQVTM and ANQGSEA. The germline V and J ends were trimmed by 1 base and 7 bases, with 14 bases remaining between them. A universal primer site and UMIs were added as TCR cDNA was made by 5'RACE template switching. TCRdb re-called the 5' RACE reads through MiXCR, storing one row per CDR3 protein. The top ten hold around an eighth of the sample, which has hundreds of thousands of distinct CDR3 sequences, roughly 13% seen once. The data derive from a study of T cells after yellow fever vaccination. Study-wide results and caveats: Boosting was followed by the reappearance of most primary-vaccination clones (just under 98% CD4, more than 70% CD8). One caveat is that FACS-sorted repertoires could contain abundant clonotypes contaminating from the bulk population.

Sequenced here: PBMCs, sampled on the day of the yellow fever booster vaccination. V is TRBV29-1 and J is TRBJ2-1; D gene ambiguous. This sequence was found in a man in his thirties or forties who received the YFV17D yellow fever vaccine. CDR3 sequence: CSVEGSNPLNEQFF. Written as DNA, the CDR3 is TGCAGCGTTGAAGGTTCTAATCCCCTGAATGAGCAGTTCTTC.